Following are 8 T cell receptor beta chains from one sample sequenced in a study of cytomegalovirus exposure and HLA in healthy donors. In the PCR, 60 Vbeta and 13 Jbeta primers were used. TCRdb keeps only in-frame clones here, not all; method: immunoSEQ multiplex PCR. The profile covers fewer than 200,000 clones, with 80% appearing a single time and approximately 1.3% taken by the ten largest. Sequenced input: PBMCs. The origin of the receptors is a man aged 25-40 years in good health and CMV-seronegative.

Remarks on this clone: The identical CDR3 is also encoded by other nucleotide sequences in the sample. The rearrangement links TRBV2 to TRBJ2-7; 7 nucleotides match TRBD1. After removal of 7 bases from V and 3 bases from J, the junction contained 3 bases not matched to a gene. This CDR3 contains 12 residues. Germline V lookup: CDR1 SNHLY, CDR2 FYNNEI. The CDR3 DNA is TGTGCCAGCACTAGGGACAGCTACGAGCAGTACTTC. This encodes CASTRDSYEQYF.

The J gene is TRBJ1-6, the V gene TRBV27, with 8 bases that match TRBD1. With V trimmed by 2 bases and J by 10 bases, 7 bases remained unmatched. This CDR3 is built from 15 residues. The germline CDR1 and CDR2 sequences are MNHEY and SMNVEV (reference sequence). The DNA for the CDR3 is TGTGCCAGCAGTTTAGGACAGGGAGGGTGGTCACCCCTCCACTTT. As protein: CASSLGQGGWSPLHF.

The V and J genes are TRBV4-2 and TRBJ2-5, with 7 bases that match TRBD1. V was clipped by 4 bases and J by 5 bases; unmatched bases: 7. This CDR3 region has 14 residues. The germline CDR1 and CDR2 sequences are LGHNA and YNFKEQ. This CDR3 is CASSLDRVGETQYF. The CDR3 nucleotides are TGTGCCAGCAGCCTAGACAGGGTTGGGGAGACCCAGTACTTC.

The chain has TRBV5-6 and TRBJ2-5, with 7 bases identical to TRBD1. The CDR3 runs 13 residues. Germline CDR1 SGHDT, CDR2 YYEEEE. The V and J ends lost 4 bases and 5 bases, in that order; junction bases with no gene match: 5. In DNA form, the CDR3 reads TGTGCCAGCAGCGTGACAGGGTTTGAGACCCAGTACTTC. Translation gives CASSVTGFETQYF.

CDR3 sequence: CASSAILAGGRNEQFF. CDR3 sequence (DNA): TGTGCCAGCAGTGCGATACTAGCGGGAGGCCGCAATGAGCAGTTCTTC. The genes are TRBV25-1 and TRBJ2-1; 12 nucleotides line up with TRBD2. The trim removed 4 bases at V and 6 bases at J, leaving 7 bases unmatched. Germline CDR1 reads MGHDK; CDR2 reads SYGVNS. CDR3 length: 16 residues.

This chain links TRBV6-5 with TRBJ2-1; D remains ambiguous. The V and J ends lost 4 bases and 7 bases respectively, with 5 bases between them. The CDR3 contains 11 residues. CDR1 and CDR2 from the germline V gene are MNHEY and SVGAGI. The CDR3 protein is CASSSGNEQFF. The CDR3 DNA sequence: TGTGCCAGCAGTTCCGGGAATGAGCAGTTCTTC.

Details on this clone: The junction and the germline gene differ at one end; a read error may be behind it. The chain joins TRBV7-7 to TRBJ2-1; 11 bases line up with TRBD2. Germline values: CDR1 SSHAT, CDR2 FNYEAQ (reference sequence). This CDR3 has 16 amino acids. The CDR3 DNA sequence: TGTGCTAGCAGCTTAGGGCTAGCGGGGGGATGGGATGAGCAGTTCTTC. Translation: CASSLGLAGGWDEQFF.

As DNA, the CDR3 is TGCGCCAGCCCCATTATGGACAGGTCTTCAAACAACAACATTCAGTACTTC. It translates to CASPIMDRSSNNNIQYF. The chain joins TRBV10-1 to TRBJ2-4, with 7 bases that match TRBD1. Germline CDR1 WNHNN, CDR2 SYGVQD (reference sequence). V lost 8 bases to trimming and J lost 7 bases; unmatched junction nucleotides: 20. This CDR3 contains 17 residues.